The rows below give T cell receptor beta chains drawn from one sample of a study of blood T cell repertoires in COVID-19. The protocol was immunoSEQ multiplex PCR, while the TCRdb copy is restricted to in-frame clones and leaves out a portion. The sample holds roughly 480,000 clones, 89% seen once. The sample was peripheral blood. The receptors originated from a young man with COVID-19, enrolled during active disease. CDR3s include the opening cysteine and the closing phenylalanine or tryptophan. Fields, in order: CDR3 DNA, CDR3 protein, J gene, D gene, clone size, V gene. The D gene is left open where the match is weak. The size of a clone is reported for some rows only, either as once, few or many, or as a class for expanded clones.

TGTGCCAGCAGCCAAGACAGGCCGAACACCGGGGAGCTGTTTTTT CASSQDRPNTGELFF TRBJ2-2 . . TRBV3-1/TRBV3-2
TGCGCCAGCAGCTTGGACAGCCACACTGAAGCTTTCTTT CASSLDSHTEAFF TRBJ1-1 . . TRBV5-1
TGTGCCAGCAGCTTAGTTAATTGGGACAGGGATGGGGATACGCAGTATTTT CASSLVNWDRDGDTQYF TRBJ2-3 TRBD1 . TRBV11-2
TGCGCCAGCAGCTTGGTACAGGGTGATCAGCCCCAGCATTTT CASSLVQGDQPQHF TRBJ1-5 . . TRBV5-1
TGTGCCAGCAGCTCCGCCGGGACTTCCCAAGAGACCCAGTACTTC CASSSAGTSQETQYF TRBJ2-5 . . TRBV7-9
TGTGCCAGCAGTGGACTGTCGAGCTCCTATAATTCACCCCTCCACTTT CASSGLSSSYNSPLHF TRBJ1-6 . . TRBV2
TGTGCCAGCAGCGGGACTAGCGGGGGGACCTACGAGCAGTACTTC CASSGTSGGTYEQYF TRBJ2-7 TRBD2 . TRBV28
TGTGCCAGTAGGGCCGATCCGGGACAGGGGAATGGAAACACCATATATTTT CASRADPGQGNGNTIYF TRBJ1-3 TRBD1 once TRBV19
TGTGCCAGCAGCATCAGACTAAGTGACACCGGGGAGCTGTTTTTT CASSIRLSDTGELFF TRBJ2-2 . few TRBV13
TGTGCCAGCAGCCAAAGAGCGGGAGGCGTCACAGATACGCAGTATTTT CASSQRAGGVTDTQYF TRBJ2-3 TRBD2 . TRBV3-1/TRBV3-2
TGTGCCAGCAGGCAAACAGGTTCCACAGATACGCAGTATTTT CASRQTGSTDTQYF TRBJ2-3 . . TRBV6-5
TGTGCCGCAAAACCGGGGGGTAGCTCCTACAATGAGCAGTTCTTC CAAKPGGSSYNEQFF TRBJ2-1 TRBD2 . TRBV6-5
TGTGCCAGCAGCTTATTAAGCGGGGGGTTTGATTTCCGGGAGCTGTTTTTT CASSLLSGGFDFRELFF TRBJ2-2 TRBD2 . TRBV11-2
TGTGCCAGCACGTACCAAGAGACCCAGTACTTC CASTYQETQYF TRBJ2-5 . once TRBV2
TGTGCCAGCAGCCCTCCGGGGCAGGGGGTACACGAGCAGTACTTC CASSPPGQGVHEQYF TRBJ2-7 TRBD1 once TRBV5-8
TGCGCCAGCAGTCCCCCGGGACAGGGGTTCCACGAGCAGTACTTC CASSPPGQGFHEQYF TRBJ2-7 TRBD1 . TRBV23-1
TGTGCCAGCAGCTTAATGTCTACAGAGACCCAGTACTTC CASSLMSTETQYF TRBJ2-5 . . TRBV7-3
TGTGCCACCAGAAGGTCAGACAGGGTAGTTTCTGGGGCCAACGTCCTGACTTTC CATRRSDRVVSGANVLTF TRBJ2-6 TRBD1 once TRBV27
TGTGCCAGCAGTCTCGAGCCGGGACTAGGGGAGACCCAGTACTTC CASSLEPGLGETQYF TRBJ2-5 TRBD2 . TRBV6-5
TGTGCCAGCAGCAGGGACAGGGGAAATGAAAAACTGTTTTTT CASSRDRGNEKLFF TRBJ1-4 TRBD1 . TRBV16
TGTGCCAGCAGCTTAGGACTAGCGGATGAGCAGTTCTTC CASSLGLADEQFF TRBJ2-1 TRBD2 once TRBV11-3
TGTGCCAGCCAGACAGGGCCCTCTGGGGCCAACGTCCTGACTTTC CASQTGPSGANVLTF TRBJ2-6 TRBD1 . TRBV5-6
TGTGCCAGCAGCGACTACCGGGACAGGGGTGGCTACACCTTC CASSDYRDRGGYTF TRBJ1-2 TRBD1 . TRBV9
TGCAGTTCGGGGGAAGCTTTCTTT CSSGEAFF TRBJ1-1 . . TRBV20-1
TGTGCCAGTAGTCAACAGGGGGGGAGGAATACGCAGTATTTT CASSQQGGRNTQYF TRBJ2-3 . . TRBV19
TGTGCCAGCAGTTTCCTTAGCGGGGTAACAACTAGCACAGATACGCAGTATTTT CASSFLSGVTTSTDTQYF TRBJ2-3 TRBD2 . TRBV27
TGTGCCAGCAGCTTAGTTGGCGGGGCCTACGAGCAGTACTTC CASSLVGGAYEQYF TRBJ2-7 . . TRBV11-2
TGTGCCAGCAGGGGGACAATCTCCTACAATGAGCAGTTCTTC CASRGTISYNEQFF TRBJ2-1 . . TRBV27
TGTGCCAGCACGGTTAAATTAAGCGCAGATACGCAGTATTTT CASTVKLSADTQYF TRBJ2-3 . . TRBV6-4